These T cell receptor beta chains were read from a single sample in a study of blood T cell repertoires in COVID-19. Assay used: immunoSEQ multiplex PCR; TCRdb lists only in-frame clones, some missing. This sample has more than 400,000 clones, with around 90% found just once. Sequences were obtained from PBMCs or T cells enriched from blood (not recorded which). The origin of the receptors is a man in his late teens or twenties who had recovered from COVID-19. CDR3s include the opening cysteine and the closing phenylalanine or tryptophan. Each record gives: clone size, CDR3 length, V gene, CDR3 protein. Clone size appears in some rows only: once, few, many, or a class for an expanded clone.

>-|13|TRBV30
CAWRAQGNTEAFF
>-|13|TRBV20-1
CSASSERNTEAFF
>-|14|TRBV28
CASSLIQGVGGYTF
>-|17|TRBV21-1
CASSKAIHGGGYYEQYF
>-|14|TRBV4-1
CASSQDVNTGGHTF
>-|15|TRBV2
CASSEARTGNQPQHF
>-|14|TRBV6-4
CASSEGTGGYGYTF
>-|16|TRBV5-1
CASSQYRGRGSNEQFF
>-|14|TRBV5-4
CASSLTGPDYGYTF
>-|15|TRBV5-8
CASSSEREGTDTQYF
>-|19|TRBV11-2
CASSLVYLGREGFAGELFF
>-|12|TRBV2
CASGGDSNEQFF
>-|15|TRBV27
CASSLASGNTGELFF
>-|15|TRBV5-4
CASSLERRDTGELFF
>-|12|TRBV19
CASSFGQGRAFF
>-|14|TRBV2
CASSGLAGPDTQYF
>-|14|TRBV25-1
CASSENMAGYGYTF
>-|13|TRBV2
CASSGPGGYEQYF
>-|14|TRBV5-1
CASSLSTGGETQYF
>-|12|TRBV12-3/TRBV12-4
CASSLRGNGYTF
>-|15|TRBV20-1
CSASNRGAMNTEAFF
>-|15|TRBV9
CASSVGQPGNQPQHF
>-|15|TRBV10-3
CAISDLTGGNTEAFF
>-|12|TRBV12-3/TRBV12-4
CASSFSGEKLFF
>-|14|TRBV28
CASSIDRSNQPQHF
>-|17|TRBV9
CASSAGTSGIPTDTQYF
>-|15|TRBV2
CASSEATGKVYGYTF
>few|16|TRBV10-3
CAISESGGPPGEKLFF
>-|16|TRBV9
CASSVDSTGGKYGYTF
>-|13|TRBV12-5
CASVQVPTYEQYF
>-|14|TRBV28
CASSLTSGIIEQYF
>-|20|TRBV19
CASSIDPKASGRGLNNEQFF
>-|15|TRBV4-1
CASSQDQRDRDEQFF
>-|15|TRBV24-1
CATSDPQGDGQPQHF
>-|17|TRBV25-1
CASSDLGTGQFGYGYTF
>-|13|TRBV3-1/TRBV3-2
CASRAVNQETQYF
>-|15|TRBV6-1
CASSEARQVNYGYTF
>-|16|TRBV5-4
CASSFQDRGNTGELFF
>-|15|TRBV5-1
CASKVLGGNTGELFF
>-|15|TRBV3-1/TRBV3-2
CASSQVLAGVYEQYF